This T cell receptor beta chain emerged from a study of OX40 agonist ivuxolimab in advanced cancers. The study sampled blood at baseline, cycle 4 day 1, and cycle 7 day 1. Method: immunoSEQ multiplex PCR; TCRdb's copy keeps in-frame clones and lacks some. Counted here are about 100,000 clones, approximately 90% occurring once; the ten biggest clones make up approximately 0.58%. Germline lookup yields CDR1 MNHEY and CDR2 SMNVEV (reference sequence). The CDR3 covers 13 residues. V was trimmed by 6 bases and J by 3 bases, leaving 11 bases between them. The J gene is TRBJ2-5, the V gene TRBV27; D unclear. The source was CD4+ or CD8+ T cells sorted from blood, collected in a trial of the OX40 agonist ivuxolimab. This TCR derives from an adult with an advanced solid tumor such as melanoma, head and neck, liver or kidney cancer. The CDR3: CASSPRREETQYF. CDR3 in DNA: TGTGCCAGCAGCCCTCGAAGGGAAGAGACCCAGTACTTC.